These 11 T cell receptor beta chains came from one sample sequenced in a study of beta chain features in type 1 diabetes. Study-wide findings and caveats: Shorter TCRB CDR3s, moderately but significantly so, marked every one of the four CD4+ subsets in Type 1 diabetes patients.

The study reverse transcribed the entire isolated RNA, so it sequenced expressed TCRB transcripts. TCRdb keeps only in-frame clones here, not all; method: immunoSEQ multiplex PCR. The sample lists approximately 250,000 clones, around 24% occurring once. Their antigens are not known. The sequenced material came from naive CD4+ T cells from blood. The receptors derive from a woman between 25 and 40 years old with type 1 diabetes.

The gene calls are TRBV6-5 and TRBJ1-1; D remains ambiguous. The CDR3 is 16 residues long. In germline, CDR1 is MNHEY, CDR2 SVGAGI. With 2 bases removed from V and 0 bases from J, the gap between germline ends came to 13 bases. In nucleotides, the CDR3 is TGTGCCAGCAGTTACGGGCAGGCCCCCATGAACACTGAAGCTTTCTTT. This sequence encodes CASSYGQAPMNTEAFF.

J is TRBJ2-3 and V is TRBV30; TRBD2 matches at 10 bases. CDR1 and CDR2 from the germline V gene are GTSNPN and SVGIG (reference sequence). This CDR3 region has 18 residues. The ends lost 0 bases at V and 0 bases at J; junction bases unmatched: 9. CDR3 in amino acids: CAWSVLTSGFASTDTQYF. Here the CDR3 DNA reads TGTGCCTGGAGTGTACTGACTAGCGGGTTCGCAAGCACAGATACGCAGTATTTT.

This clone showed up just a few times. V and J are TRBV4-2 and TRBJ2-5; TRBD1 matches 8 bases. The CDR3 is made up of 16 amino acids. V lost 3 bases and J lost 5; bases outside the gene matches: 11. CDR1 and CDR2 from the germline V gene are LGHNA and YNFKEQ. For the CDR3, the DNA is TGTGCCAGCAGCCAGGTCTACACAGGGGGAGAGGAGACCCAGTACTTC. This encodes CASSQVYTGGEETQYF.

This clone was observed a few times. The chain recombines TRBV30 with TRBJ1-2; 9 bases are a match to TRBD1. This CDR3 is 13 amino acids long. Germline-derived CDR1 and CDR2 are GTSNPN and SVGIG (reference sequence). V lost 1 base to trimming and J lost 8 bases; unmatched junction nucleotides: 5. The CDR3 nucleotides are TGTGCCTGGAGTGCACAGGGGGCAGAGGGCTACACCTTC. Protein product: CAWSAQGAEGYTF.

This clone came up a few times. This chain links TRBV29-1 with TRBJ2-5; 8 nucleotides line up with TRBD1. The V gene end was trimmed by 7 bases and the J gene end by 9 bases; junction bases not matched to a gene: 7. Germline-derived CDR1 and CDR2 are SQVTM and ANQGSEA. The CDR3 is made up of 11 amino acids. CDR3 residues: CSAFGQGAQYF. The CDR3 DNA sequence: TGCAGCGCATTCGGACAGGGCGCCCAGTACTTC.

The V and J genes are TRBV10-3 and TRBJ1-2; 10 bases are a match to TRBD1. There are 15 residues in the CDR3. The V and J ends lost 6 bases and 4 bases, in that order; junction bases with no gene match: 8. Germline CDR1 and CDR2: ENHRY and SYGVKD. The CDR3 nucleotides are TGTGCCATCAGAGCCCCGGGACAGGGGAGCTATGGCTACACCTTC. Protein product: CAIRAPGQGSYGYTF.

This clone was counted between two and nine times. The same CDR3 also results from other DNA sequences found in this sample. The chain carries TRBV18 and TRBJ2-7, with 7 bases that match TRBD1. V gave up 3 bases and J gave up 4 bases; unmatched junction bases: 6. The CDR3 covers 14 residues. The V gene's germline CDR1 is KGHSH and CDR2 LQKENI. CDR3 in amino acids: CASSPGQATYEQYF. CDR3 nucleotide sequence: TGTGCCAGCTCACCCGGACAGGCGACTTACGAGCAGTACTTC.

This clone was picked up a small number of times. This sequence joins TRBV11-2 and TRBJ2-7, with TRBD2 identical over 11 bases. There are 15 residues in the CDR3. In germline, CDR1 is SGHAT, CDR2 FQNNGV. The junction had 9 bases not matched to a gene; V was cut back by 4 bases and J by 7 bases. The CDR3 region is CASSSILAGVFEQYF. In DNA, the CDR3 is TGTGCCAGCAGCTCAATACTAGCGGGAGTTTTTGAGCAGTACTTC.

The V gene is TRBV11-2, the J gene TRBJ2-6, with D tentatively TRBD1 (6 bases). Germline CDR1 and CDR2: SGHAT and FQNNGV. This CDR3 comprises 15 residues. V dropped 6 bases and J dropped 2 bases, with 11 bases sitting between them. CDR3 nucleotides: TGTGCCAGCAGTACAGGGATTGCTGGGGCCAACGTCCTGACTTTC. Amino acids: CASSTGIAGANVLTF.

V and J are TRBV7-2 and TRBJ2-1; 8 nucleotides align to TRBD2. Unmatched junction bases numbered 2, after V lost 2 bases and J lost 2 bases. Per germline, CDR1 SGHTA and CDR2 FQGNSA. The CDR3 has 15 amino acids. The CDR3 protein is CASSLTSGPYNEQFF. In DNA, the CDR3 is TGTGCCAGCAGCTTAACTAGCGGACCCTACAATGAGCAGTTCTTC. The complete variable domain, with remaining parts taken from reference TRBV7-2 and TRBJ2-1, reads GAGVSQSPSNKVTEKGKDVELRCDPISGHTALYWYRQSLGQGLEFLIYFQGNSAPDKSGLPSDRFSAERTGGSVSTLTIQRTQQEDSAVYLCASSLTSGPYNEQFFGPGTRLTVL.

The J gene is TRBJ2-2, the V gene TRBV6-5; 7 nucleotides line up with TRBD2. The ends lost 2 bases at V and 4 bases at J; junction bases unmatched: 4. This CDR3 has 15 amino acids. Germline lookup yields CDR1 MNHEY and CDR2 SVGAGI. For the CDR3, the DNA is TGTGCCAGCAGTTACGCGGGAGAGCGCACCGGGGAGCTGTTTTTT. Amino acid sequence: CASSYAGERTGELFF.